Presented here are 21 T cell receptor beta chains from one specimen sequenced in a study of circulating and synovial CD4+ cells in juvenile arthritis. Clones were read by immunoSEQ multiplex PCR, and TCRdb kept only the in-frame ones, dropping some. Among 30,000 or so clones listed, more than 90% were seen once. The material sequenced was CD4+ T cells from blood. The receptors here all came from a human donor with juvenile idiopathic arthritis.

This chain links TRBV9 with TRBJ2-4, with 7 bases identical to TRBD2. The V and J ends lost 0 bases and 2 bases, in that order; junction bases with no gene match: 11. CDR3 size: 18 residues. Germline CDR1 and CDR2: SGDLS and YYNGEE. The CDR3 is CASSVGEGMGISKNIQYF. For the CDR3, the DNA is TGTGCCAGCAGCGTAGGGGAGGGGATGGGGATTTCCAAAAACATTCAGTACTTC.

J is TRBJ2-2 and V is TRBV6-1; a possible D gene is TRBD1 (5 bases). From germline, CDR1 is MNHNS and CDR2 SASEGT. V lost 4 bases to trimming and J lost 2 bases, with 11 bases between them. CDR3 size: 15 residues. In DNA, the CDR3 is TGTGCCAGCAGTGTGGGGCAGGGTAACACCGGGGAGCTGTTTTTT. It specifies CASSVGQGNTGELFF.

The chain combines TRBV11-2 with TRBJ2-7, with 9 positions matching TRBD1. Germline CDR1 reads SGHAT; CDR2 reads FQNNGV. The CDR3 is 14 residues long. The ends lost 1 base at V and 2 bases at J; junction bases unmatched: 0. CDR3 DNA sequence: TGTGCCAGCAGCTTAGGACAGGGGGCCTACGAGCAGTACTTC. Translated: CASSLGQGAYEQYF.

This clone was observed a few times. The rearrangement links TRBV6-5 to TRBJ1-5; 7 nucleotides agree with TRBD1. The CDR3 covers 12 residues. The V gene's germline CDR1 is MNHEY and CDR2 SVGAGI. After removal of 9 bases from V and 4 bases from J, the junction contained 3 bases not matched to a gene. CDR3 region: CASQGGNQPQHF. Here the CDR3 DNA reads TGTGCCAGTCAGGGGGGTAATCAGCCCCAGCATTTT.

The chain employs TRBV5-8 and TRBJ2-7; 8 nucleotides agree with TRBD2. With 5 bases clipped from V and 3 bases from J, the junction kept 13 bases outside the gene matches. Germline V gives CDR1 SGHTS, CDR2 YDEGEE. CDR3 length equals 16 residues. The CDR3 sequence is CASRPGLASSYYEQYF. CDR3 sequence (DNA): TGTGCCAGCAGACCCGGACTAGCAAGCTCCTACTACGAGCAGTACTTC.

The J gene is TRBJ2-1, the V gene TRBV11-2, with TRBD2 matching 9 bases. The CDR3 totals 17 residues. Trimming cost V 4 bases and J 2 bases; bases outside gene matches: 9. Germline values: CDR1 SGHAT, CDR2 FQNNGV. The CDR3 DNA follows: TGTGCCAGCAGCTCGACTAGCGGTCCGACTACCTACAATGAGCAGTTCTTC. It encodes CASSSTSGPTTYNEQFF.

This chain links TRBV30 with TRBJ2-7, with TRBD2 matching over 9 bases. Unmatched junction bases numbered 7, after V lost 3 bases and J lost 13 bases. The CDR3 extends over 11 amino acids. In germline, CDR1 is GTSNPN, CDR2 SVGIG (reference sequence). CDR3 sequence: CAWSPGTSYYF. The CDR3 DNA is TGTGCCTGGAGCCCCGGGACTAGCTATTACTTC.

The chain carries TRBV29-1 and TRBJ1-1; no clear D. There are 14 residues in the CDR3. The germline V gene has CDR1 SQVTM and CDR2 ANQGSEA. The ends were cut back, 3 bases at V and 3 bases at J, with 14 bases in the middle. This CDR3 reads CSVEREGTDTEAFF. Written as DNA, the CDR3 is TGCAGCGTTGAGAGGGAAGGAACGGACACTGAAGCTTTCTTT.

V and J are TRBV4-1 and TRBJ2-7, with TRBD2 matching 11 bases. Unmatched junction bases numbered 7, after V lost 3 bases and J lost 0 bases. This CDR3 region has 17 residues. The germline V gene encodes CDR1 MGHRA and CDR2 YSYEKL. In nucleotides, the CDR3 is TGCGCCAGCAGCCAGGCCTTGGGACTAGCGGACTCCTACGAGCAGTACTTC. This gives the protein CASSQALGLADSYEQYF.

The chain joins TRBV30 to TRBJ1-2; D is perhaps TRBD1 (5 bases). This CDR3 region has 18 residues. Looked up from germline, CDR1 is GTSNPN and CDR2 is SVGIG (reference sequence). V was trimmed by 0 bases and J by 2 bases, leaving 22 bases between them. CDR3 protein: CAWSVLRKTVQGNYGYTF. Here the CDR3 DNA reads TGTGCCTGGAGTGTACTCCGGAAAACCGTCCAGGGAAACTATGGCTACACCTTC.

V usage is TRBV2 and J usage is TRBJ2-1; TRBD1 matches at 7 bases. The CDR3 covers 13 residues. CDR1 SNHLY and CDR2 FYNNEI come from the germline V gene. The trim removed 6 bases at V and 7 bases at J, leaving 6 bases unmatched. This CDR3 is CASSLLQGNEQFF. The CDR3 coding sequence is TGTGCCAGCAGCCTACTACAGGGGAATGAGCAGTTCTTC.

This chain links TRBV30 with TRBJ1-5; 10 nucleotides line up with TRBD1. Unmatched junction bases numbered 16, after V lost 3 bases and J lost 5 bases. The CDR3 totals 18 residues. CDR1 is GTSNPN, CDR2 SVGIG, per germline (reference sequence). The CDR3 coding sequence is TGTGCCTGGAGCGCCGACAGGGGGCTAACAAATTCCCATCAGCCCCAGCATTTT. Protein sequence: CAWSADRGLTNSHQPQHF. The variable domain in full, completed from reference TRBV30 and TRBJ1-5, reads SQTIHQWPATLVQPVGSPLSLECTVEGTSNPNLYWYRQAAGRGLQLLFYSVGIGQISSEVPQNLSASRPQDRQFILSSKKLLLSDSGFYLCAWSADRGLTNSHQPQHFGDGTRLSIL.

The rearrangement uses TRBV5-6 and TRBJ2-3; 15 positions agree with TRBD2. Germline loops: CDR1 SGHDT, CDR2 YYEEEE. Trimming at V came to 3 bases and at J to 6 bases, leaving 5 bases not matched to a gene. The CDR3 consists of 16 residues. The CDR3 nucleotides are TGTGCCAGCAGCTCAGGACTAGCGGGGGGGCGCGATACGCAGTATTTT. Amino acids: CASSSGLAGGRDTQYF.

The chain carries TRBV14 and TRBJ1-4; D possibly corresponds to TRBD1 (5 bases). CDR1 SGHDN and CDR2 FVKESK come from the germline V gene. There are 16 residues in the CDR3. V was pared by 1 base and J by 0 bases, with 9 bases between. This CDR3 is CASSQVLGATNEKLFF. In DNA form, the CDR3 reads TGTGCCAGCAGCCAAGTTTTAGGGGCAACTAATGAAAAACTGTTTTTT.

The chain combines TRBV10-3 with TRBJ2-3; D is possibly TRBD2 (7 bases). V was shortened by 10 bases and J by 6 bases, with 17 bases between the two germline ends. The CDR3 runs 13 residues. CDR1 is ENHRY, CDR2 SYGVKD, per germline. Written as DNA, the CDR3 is TGTGCCAGCGTAGGGGGGAGGGCCGATACGCAGTATTTT. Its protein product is CASVGGRADTQYF.

In DNA form, the CDR3 reads TGTGCCAGTAGTATAGATCGGGGTGCTGCATACGAGCAGTACTTC. Its translation is CASSIDRGAAYEQYF. V usage is TRBV19 and J usage is TRBJ2-7, with D perhaps TRBD2 (5 bases). This CDR3 has 15 residues. V was cut by 0 bases and J by 4 bases, with 13 bases left in between. Germline loops: CDR1 LNHDA, CDR2 SQIVND (reference sequence). Based on the CDR3 plus reference TRBV19 and TRBJ2-7, the full variable domain is DGGITQSPKYLFRKEGQNVTLSCEQNLNHDAMYWYRQDPGQGLRLIYYSQIVNDFQKGDIAEGYSVSREKKESFPLTVTSAQKNPTAFYLCASSIDRGAAYEQYFGPGTRLTVT.

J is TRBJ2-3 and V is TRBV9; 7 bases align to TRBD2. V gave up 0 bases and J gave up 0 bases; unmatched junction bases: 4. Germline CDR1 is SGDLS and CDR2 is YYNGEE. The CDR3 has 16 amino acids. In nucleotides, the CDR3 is TGTGCCAGCAGCGTAGGTCTAGCGGACAGCACAGATACGCAGTATTTT. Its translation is CASSVGLADSTDTQYF.

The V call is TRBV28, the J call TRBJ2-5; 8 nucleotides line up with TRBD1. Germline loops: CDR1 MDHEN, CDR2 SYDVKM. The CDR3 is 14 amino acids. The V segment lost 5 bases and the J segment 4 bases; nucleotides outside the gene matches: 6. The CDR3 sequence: CASSQGQGLETQYF. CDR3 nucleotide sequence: TGTGCCAGCAGTCAAGGACAGGGTTTAGAGACCCAGTACTTC.

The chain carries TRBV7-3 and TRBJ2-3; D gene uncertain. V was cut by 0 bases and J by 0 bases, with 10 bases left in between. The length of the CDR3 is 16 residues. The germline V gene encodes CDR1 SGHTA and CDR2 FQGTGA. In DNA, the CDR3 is TGTGCCAGCAGCTTAACTCCCGTTTCGAGCACAGATACGCAGTATTTT. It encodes CASSLTPVSSTDTQYF.

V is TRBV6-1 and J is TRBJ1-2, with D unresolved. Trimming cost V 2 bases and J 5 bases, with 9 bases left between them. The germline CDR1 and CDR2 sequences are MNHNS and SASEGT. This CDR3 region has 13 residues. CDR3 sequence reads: CASSESAVYGYTF. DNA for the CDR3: TGTGCCAGCAGTGAAAGTGCGGTGTATGGCTACACCTTC.

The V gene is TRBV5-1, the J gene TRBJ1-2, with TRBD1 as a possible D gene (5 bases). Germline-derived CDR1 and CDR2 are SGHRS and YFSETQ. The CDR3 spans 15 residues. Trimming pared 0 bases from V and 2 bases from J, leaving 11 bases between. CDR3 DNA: TGCGCCAGCAGCTTGGAGGCAGGGTGGAACTATGGCTACACCTTC. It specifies CASSLEAGWNYGYTF.